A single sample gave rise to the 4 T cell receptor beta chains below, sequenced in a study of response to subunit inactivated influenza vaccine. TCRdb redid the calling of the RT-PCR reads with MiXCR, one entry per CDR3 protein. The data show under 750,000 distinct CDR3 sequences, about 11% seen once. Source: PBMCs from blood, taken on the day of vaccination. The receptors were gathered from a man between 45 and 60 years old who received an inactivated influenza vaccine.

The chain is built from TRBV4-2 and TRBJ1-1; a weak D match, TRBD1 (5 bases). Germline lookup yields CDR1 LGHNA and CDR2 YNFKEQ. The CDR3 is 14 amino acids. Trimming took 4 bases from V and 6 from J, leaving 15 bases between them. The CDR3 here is CASSPHDSTAEAFF. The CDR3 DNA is TGTGCCAGCAGCCCTCATGACAGCACAGCTGAAGCTTTCTTT.

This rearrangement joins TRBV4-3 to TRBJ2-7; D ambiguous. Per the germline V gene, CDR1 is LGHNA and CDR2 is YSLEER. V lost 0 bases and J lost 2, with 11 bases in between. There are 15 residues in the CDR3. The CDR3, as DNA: TGCGCCAGCAGCCAAGATTGGCTAGAAACCTACGAGCAGTACTTC. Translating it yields CASSQDWLETYEQYF.

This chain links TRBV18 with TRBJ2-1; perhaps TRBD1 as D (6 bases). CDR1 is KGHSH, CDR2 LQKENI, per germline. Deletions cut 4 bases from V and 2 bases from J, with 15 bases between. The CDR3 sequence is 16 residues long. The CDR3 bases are TGTGCCAGCTCACGGTGGGGGCCAGGGACCTACAATGAGCAGTTCTTC. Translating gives CASSRWGPGTYNEQFF. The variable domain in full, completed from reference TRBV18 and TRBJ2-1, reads NAGVMQNPRHLVRRRGQEARLRCSPMKGHSHVYWYRQLPEEGLKFMVYLQKENIIDESGMPKERFSAEFPKEGPSILRIQQVVRGDSAAYFCASSRWGPGTYNEQFFGPGTRLTVL.

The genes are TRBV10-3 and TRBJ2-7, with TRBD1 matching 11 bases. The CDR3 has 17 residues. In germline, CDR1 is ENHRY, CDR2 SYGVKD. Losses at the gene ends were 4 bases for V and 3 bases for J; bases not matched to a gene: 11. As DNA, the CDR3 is TGTGCCATCAGTGGCCGCAACCGGGACAGGGGGGACTACGAGCAGTACTTC. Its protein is CAISGRNRDRGDYEQYF.